Described below is a single TCR beta chain sequence and its context. The data originate from a study of human T cells and chemical hapten exposure. TCRdb reprocessed the RACE reads with MiXCR, giving one entry per CDR3 protein. Among some 340,000 distinct CDR3 sequences, under 8% were seen once, and the ten largest hold roughly 7.9%. Noted time point: patch test 1, 2 weeks after DPC sensitization. Treatment defined: therapeutic diphenylcyclopropenone sensitization with weekly scalp DPC. This TCR derives from a woman in her late teens or twenties with alopecia areata. Some clones in this sample may be carry-over from other donors' samples. Sequences were derived from whole blood, sampled in connection with sensitization to the hapten diphenylcyclopropenone (DPC).

The CDR3 protein is CSVSQIAEAFF. CDR3 nucleotides: TGCAGCGTCTCTCAGATAGCTGAAGCTTTCTTT. The chain carries TRBV29-1 and TRBJ1-1; D uncertain. Trimming removed 6 bases at V and 6 bases at J, with 11 bases between. Per germline, CDR1 SQVTM and CDR2 ANQGSEA. This CDR3 has 11 amino acids.